This TCR beta chain was captured by sequencing in a study of esophageal squamous cell carcinoma under preoperative chemotherapy (dated by TCRdb to 2017 to 2018). Context from the whole study: The study profiled TCR repertoires of both peripheral blood T cells and tumor-infiltrating lymphocytes. The study assessed how paclitaxel-nedaplatin chemotherapy affected T-cell receptor repertoires in patients with esophageal squamous cell carcinoma. The cohort comprised roughly 5 patients with primary esophageal squamous cell carcinoma. Repertoires from samples collected before paclitaxel-nedaplatin therapy were compared with repertoires from samples collected after the therapy. Results and caveats for the whole study, not just this receptor: The analysis included only 5 or 6 patients with esophageal squamous cell carcinoma, making the cohort small. Rather than arising solely from local clonal changes, post-treatment tumor-infiltrating lymphocytes appeared to come partly from peripheral T cells that migrated into the tumor. A significant increase in TCR diversity was observed in peripheral T cells after chemotherapy, whereas no such increase was observed in tumor-infiltrating lymphocytes. Paclitaxel-nedaplatin therapy induced immediate and substantial clonotype frequency changes, with contraction more likely among abundant clones than amplification.

From the cysteine up to the phenylalanine, the CDR3 has a length of 13 residues. The only DNA kept is the CDR3, 39 bases in frame from the first base. The junction carries 13 bases between V and J, which are trimmed by 0 bases and 11 bases respectively. According to the germline V gene, CDR1 reads MRHNA and CDR2 reads SNTAGT. The library relied on PCR. The sequencer listed for this sample is HiSeq X Ten. High-throughput sequencing was used to characterize TCR repertoires. TCRdb's own reprocessing of the public reads used fastp at Q25 and MiXCR and kept productive beta chains. Each entry merges the rows of one CDR3 protein and shows their most common DNA and genes. Within this sample are roughly 30,000 distinct CDR3 sequences, with approximately 50% of them counted one time only. The ten largest make up 10% to 15% of the sample. Remarks on this clonotype: Its antigen has not been determined. This could be a read error, since a much larger clone is one nucleotide away.

Read against the paper, the sample's time point label means: before preoperative PTX-NDP chemotherapy. Paclitaxel-nedaplatin was administered to patients as preoperative chemotherapy before surgery. Recombination connected TRBV6-4 to TRBJ2-5; the D gene identity is not certain. Specimen collection occurred from a patient given preoperative chemotherapy. The TCR comes from a human donor with esophageal squamous cell carcinoma. The donor label of this sample is uncertain. The CDR3: CASSDSRVSEQYF. The DNA sequence is TGTGCCAGCAGTGACTCACGTGTATCTGAGCAGTACTTC.